The 20 T cell receptor beta chains below all came from one sample that was sequenced in a study of cytomegalovirus exposure and HLA in healthy donors. It was with 60 Vbeta and 13 Jbeta primers that the PCR ran. Repertoires were generated with immunoSEQ multiplex PCR, while TCRdb's copy carries only in-frame clones and drops some. The table includes 150,000 to 200,000 clones, 84% detected once. Sequencing was performed on PBMCs. These receptors were taken from a man aged 45-65 years in good health and CMV-seropositive.

CDR3 region: CSVTPQDLATDTQYF. The DNA of the CDR3 is TGCAGCGTTACCCCGCAGGATCTTGCGACAGATACGCAGTATTTT. The V gene is TRBV29-1, the J gene TRBJ2-3, with D uncertain. CDR1 and CDR2 (germline): SQVTM, ANQGSEA. The V end was cut by 5 bases, the J end by 3 bases, with 18 bases between. This CDR3 is 15 amino acids long.

The chain couples TRBV19 to TRBJ1-1, with D possibly matching TRBD1 (5 bases). Germline CDR1 and CDR2: LNHDA and SQIVND (reference sequence). The CDR3 extends over 14 amino acids. Trimming left V 0 bases short and J 4 bases short, with 9 bases between. The CDR3 is CASSIDGGGTEAFF. CDR3 DNA sequence: TGTGCCAGTAGTATAGATGGGGGAGGCACTGAAGCTTTCTTT.

This chain links TRBV18 with TRBJ2-1; 10 bases align to TRBD2. The CDR3 totals 16 residues. Germline values: CDR1 KGHSH, CDR2 LQKENI. V trimming: 6 bases; J trimming: 1 base; junction bases outside the gene matches: 6. Here the CDR3 reads CASSLTSGTSYNEQFF. CDR3 coding DNA: TGTGCCAGCTCTCTCACTAGCGGGACATCCTACAATGAGCAGTTCTTC.

The V and J genes are TRBV6-1 and TRBJ1-5, with a weak D call TRBD1 (6 bases). V lost 5 bases and J lost 11, with 16 bases in between. This CDR3 is 13 amino acids long. CDR1 and CDR2 (germline): MNHNS, SASEGT. CDR3 sequence: CASSSSGGLAQHF. CDR3 DNA: TGTGCCAGCAGTTCAAGCGGGGGCCTAGCCCAGCATTTT.

This clone turned up a few times. The genes are TRBV5-6 and TRBJ1-1, with 7 bases lining up with TRBD1. With 6 bases clipped from V and 7 bases from J, the junction kept 6 bases outside the gene matches. This CDR3 has 12 residues. Germline V gene lookup returns CDR1 SGHDT and CDR2 YYEEEE. The CDR3 loop is CASTGQDLEAFF. The CDR3 DNA sequence: TGTGCCAGCACCGGACAGGACCTTGAAGCTTTCTTT.

The V gene is TRBV10-2, the J gene TRBJ1-6, with 7 bases aligning to TRBD1. The CDR3 length is 14 residues. CDR1 and CDR2 (germline): WSHSY, SAAADI. The V segment lost 11 bases and the J segment 8 bases; nucleotides outside the gene matches: 12. The CDR3 loop is CAVRLNQGDSPLHF. Here the CDR3 DNA reads TGCGCCGTCAGACTAAACCAGGGGGATTCACCCCTCCACTTT.

The chain couples TRBV11-3 to TRBJ2-3; 7 bases are shared with TRBD2. Germline V gene lookup returns CDR1 SGHNT and CDR2 YENEEA. The CDR3 contains 17 residues. The V segment lost 5 bases and the J segment 2 bases; nucleotides outside the gene matches: 13. CDR3 sequence: CASSPWVAGQPTDTQYF. The CDR3 nucleotides are TGTGCCAGCAGCCCCTGGGTAGCGGGCCAACCCACAGATACGCAGTATTTT.

The chain employs TRBV29-1 and TRBJ2-2, with 10 bases aligning to TRBD2. The CDR3 sequence is 14 residues long. CDR1 is SQVTM, CDR2 ANQGSEA, per germline. Unmatched junction bases numbered 7, after V lost 7 bases and J lost 5 bases. The CDR3 is CSGTSGDLTGELFF. Here the CDR3 DNA reads TGCAGCGGAACTAGCGGGGACTTAACCGGGGAGCTGTTTTTT.

The chain uses TRBV15 and TRBJ2-5, with 7 nucleotides matching TRBD1. This CDR3 spans 13 amino acids. Germline V lookup: CDR1 LNHNV, CDR2 YYDKDF (reference sequence). V trimming: 6 bases; J trimming: 1 base; junction bases outside the gene matches: 2. The CDR3 loop is CATRRTGQETQYF. CDR3 coding DNA: TGTGCCACCAGGAGGACAGGCCAAGAGACCCAGTACTTC.

The chain employs TRBV11-2 and TRBJ1-1; the match to TRBD1 covers 8 bases. Germline assignment: CDR1 SGHAT and CDR2 FQNNGV. V dropped 5 bases and J dropped 3; count of bases not matched to a gene: 5. The CDR3 consists of 14 residues. CDR3 DNA sequence: TGTGCCAGCAGCCAGGACAGGGCGGACACTGAAGCTTTCTTT. It yields the protein CASSQDRADTEAFF.

The chain employs TRBV5-6 and TRBJ2-7, with 8 nucleotides matching TRBD1. This CDR3 contains 15 residues. CDR1 is SGHDT, CDR2 YYEEEE, per germline. With 0 bases clipped from V and 6 bases from J, the junction kept 8 bases outside the gene matches. The CDR3 protein is CASSLGLDRAPEQYF. DNA for the CDR3: TGTGCCAGCAGCTTGGGACTGGACAGGGCTCCCGAGCAGTACTTC.

The J gene is TRBJ1-2, the V gene TRBV27, with a weak D call TRBD1 (5 bases). The CDR3 has 15 amino acids. Germline V gene data show CDR1 as MNHEY and CDR2 as SMNVEV (reference sequence). V lost 2 bases and J 0 bases, leaving 10 bases between the germline ends. In DNA, the CDR3 is TGTGCCAGCAGTTTAAGGCAGGGATCTAACTATGGCTACACCTTC. Translation gives CASSLRQGSNYGYTF.

The CDR3 DNA is TGTGCCAGCAAACTGGACACGAACACTGAAGCTTTCTTT. Its protein is CASKLDTNTEAFF. The V gene is TRBV7-8, the J gene TRBJ1-1; possible D gene TRBD1, 5 bases. CDR1 SGHVS and CDR2 FQNEAQ come from the germline V gene. The CDR3 spans 13 residues. With 7 bases removed from V and 1 base from J, the gap between germline ends came to 10 bases.

The chain joins TRBV5-4 to TRBJ2-3; 12 nucleotides line up with TRBD2. The CDR3 is made up of 16 amino acids. Germline CDR1 reads SGHNT; CDR2 reads YYREEE (reference sequence). The V and J ends lost 4 bases and 2 bases, in that order; junction bases with no gene match: 5. The CDR3 spells CASSVRLAGDTDTQYF. The DNA of the CDR3 is TGTGCCAGCAGCGTAAGACTAGCGGGAGACACAGATACGCAGTATTTT. The full variable domain, with the rest looked up from reference TRBV5-4 and TRBJ2-3, is ETGVTQSPTHLIKTRGQQVTLRCSSQSGHNTVSWYQQALGQGPQFIFQYYREEENGRGNFPPRFSGLQFPNYSSELNVNALELDDSALYLCASSVRLAGDTDTQYFGPGTRLTVL.

This rearrangement joins TRBV28 to TRBJ1-2, with 8 positions matching TRBD1. The CDR3 runs 16 residues. The junction had 12 bases not matched to a gene; V was cut back by 2 bases and J by 7 bases. Germline CDR1 reads MDHEN; CDR2 reads SYDVKM. This CDR3 reads CASSLGRQGARGGYTF. DNA of the CDR3: TGTGCCAGCAGTTTAGGGAGGCAGGGGGCGCGAGGTGGCTACACCTTC.

The rearrangement joins TRBV23-1 to TRBJ2-7, with 8 nucleotides matching TRBD1. TRBV23-1 carries the ORF label, with uncertain function. The CDR3 has 15 amino acids. V lost 0 bases, J lost 2 bases, and 3 bases stayed unmatched. The CDR3 nucleotides are TGCGCCAGCAGTCAATCGGAACAGGGGGCCTACGAGCAGTACTTC. It encodes CASSQSEQGAYEQYF.

This rearrangement joins TRBV5-1 to TRBJ2-1; TRBD1 aligns across 9 bases. Germline V lookup: CDR1 SGHRS, CDR2 YFSETQ. V dropped 6 bases and J dropped 5; count of bases not matched to a gene: 6. CDR3 length: 14 residues. Here the CDR3 reads CASKPGQGNNEQFF. In nucleotides, the CDR3 is TGCGCCAGCAAACCGGGACAGGGAAACAATGAGCAGTTCTTC.

The chain joins TRBV11-3 to TRBJ2-3; 8 bases fit TRBD1. CDR3 length: 14 residues. The germline gives CDR1 SGHNT, CDR2 YENEEA. J gave up 5 bases and V 8 bases, and 9 bases lay outside the gene matches. CDR3 DNA sequence: TGTGCCAGCCTGAGGACAGGGATTGGAGATACGCAGTATTTT. Translated: CASLRTGIGDTQYF.

The chain recombines TRBV19 with TRBJ1-2; D is perhaps TRBD1 (5 bases). The CDR3 is made up of 13 amino acids. V dropped 7 bases and J dropped 5 bases, with 14 bases sitting between them. Germline V gives CDR1 LNHDA, CDR2 SQIVND (reference sequence). The CDR3 DNA sequence: TGTGCCAGTACCAAACAGGTTGGGTATGGCTACACCTTC. It is translated as CASTKQVGYGYTF.

V gene TRBV7-2 combines with J gene TRBJ2-2; D is perhaps TRBD2 (6 bases). The CDR3 contains 15 residues. Trimming cost V 1 base and J 4 bases, with 10 bases left between them. Germline CDR1 and CDR2: SGHTA and FQGNSA. CDR3 loop: CASSLGTGVTGELFF. The CDR3 nucleotides read TGTGCCAGCAGCTTAGGGACGGGAGTCACCGGGGAGCTGTTTTTT.